This paragraph covers one T cell receptor beta chain sequence. The antigen is not known. Germline assignment: CDR1 SGHNT and CDR2 YENEEA. Unmatched junction bases numbered 6, after V lost 5 bases and J lost 3 bases. The CDR3 is made up of 15 amino acids. The PCR was carried out with 60 Vbeta primers and 13 Jbeta primers. Sequencing used immunoSEQ multiplex PCR; TCRdb keeps in-frame clones, though not all of them. Of roughly 130,000 clones detected, 73% appear once; the ten largest clones hold over 2%. This sample was included in a study of cytomegalovirus exposure and HLA in healthy donors. Study-wide results and limits: According to an earlier analysis, most TCR beta V segments yielded productive rearrangements about 87% or about 30% of the time. Later analysis showed most CMV-associated TCR beta chains appearing HLA-restricted.

The source material was PBMCs. The genes are TRBV11-3 and TRBJ2-3; 9 nucleotides match TRBD1. The TCR was taken from a woman between 40 and 55 years old in good health and CMV-seropositive. For the CDR3, the DNA is TGTGCCAGCAGCCAGGGGACAGGGAAAACAGATACGCAGTATTTT. Residues: CASSQGTGKTDTQYF.